This TCR beta chain was identified in a study of CD8+CD57+ T cells in acquired aplastic anemia. Study at large: Healthy donors yielded some 9.9 million CD4+ cell reads on average. Study-wide findings and caveats: Researchers reported that CD8+ Simpson's diversity was not significantly different in patients versus controls. Overlap between patients and controls comprised just under 30 CD8+ CDR3 sequences.

Remarks on this clonotype: Its antigen is still unknown. The DNA is omitted, as the CDR3 cannot be located on it reliably, and the CDR3 follows TCRdb's listing.

The CDR3 spans 15 residues, counting both ends. In germline, CDR1 is SGHTA, CDR2 FQGNSA. The template used for profiling TCR beta VDJ and CDR3 was genomic DNA. TCRdb re-called the reads through MiXCR, storing one row per CDR3 protein. The sample yields hundreds of thousands of distinct CDR3 sequences, around 68% seen once. The chain links TRBV7-2 to TRBJ2-3; no check of the table's D call, TRBD2, against the DNA was made. Sequenced input: sorted CD4+, CD8+, or CD8+CD57+ T cells (not recorded which) from PBMCs. The clonotype comes from a human donor in good health, serving as a control. CDR3 in amino acids: CASSSGNERYFGPYF.